The 21 T cell receptor beta chains reported below all come from one sample, sequenced in a study of beta chain features in type 1 diabetes. The study's findings and limits: There was a moderate but significant shortening of TCRB CDR3s in all four CD4+ subsets of Type 1 diabetes patients.

What these receptors recognize is not known. All of the isolated RNA was reverse transcribed, so expressed TCRB transcripts were sequenced. The repertoire was sequenced with immunoSEQ multiplex PCR; TCRdb's copy has only in-frame clones and lacks some. The table lists under 300,000 clones, roughly 22% of them singletons. The sequencing input was naive CD4+ T cells from blood. These receptors all come from a woman in her thirties or forties with type 1 diabetes.

The chain carries TRBV5-4 and TRBJ2-3; 8 bases align to TRBD2. The CDR3 covers 14 residues. In germline, CDR1 is SGHNT, CDR2 YYREEE (reference sequence). V was clipped by 4 bases and J by 5 bases; unmatched bases: 6. In DNA, the CDR3 is TGTGCCAGCAGCATCGGGGGGGCCTTAGATACGCAGTATTTT. Translated, it gives CASSIGGALDTQYF.

The genes are TRBV18 and TRBJ1-2, with 7 nucleotides matching TRBD1. The CDR3 length is 13 residues. V trimming: 2 bases; J trimming: 10 bases; junction bases outside the gene matches: 7. Germline V gives CDR1 KGHSH, CDR2 LQKENI. Here the CDR3 DNA reads TGTGCCAGCTCACCATACCGGGACAGCACCTACACCTTC. It encodes CASSPYRDSTYTF.

This clone was picked up a small number of times. The V and J genes are TRBV2 and TRBJ1-5; 9 bases align to TRBD1. This CDR3 comprises 13 residues. Germline V gives CDR1 SNHLY, CDR2 FYNNEI. Trimming cost V 8 bases and J 6 bases; bases outside gene matches: 5. Written as DNA, the CDR3 is TGTGCCAGCCGACAGGGGGTCGGTCAGCCCCAGCATTTT. Its protein product is CASRQGVGQPQHF.

This clone has only a few counts. The chain couples TRBV4-3 to TRBJ2-1; 7 nucleotides align to TRBD2. The CDR3 totals 16 residues. Looked up from germline, CDR1 is LGHNA and CDR2 is YSLEER. The V gene end was trimmed by 1 base and the J gene end by 0 bases; junction bases not matched to a gene: 3. This chain's CDR3 is CASSQGEGISYNEQFF. As DNA, the CDR3 is TGCGCCAGCAGCCAAGGGGAGGGGATCTCCTACAATGAGCAGTTCTTC.

About this clone: Other DNA sequences within the sample encode an identical CDR3. This chain links TRBV15 with TRBJ2-5; possibly TRBD1 for D (6 bases). V gave up 0 bases and J gave up 5 bases, with 10 bases separating them. This CDR3 is built from 14 residues. Germline V CDR1 and CDR2: LNHNV, YYDKDF (reference sequence). The CDR3 spells CATSRDRGKETQYF. Written as DNA, the CDR3 is TGTGCCACCAGCAGAGACAGGGGAAAGGAGACCCAGTACTTC.

This clone was recorded a few times. The chain joins TRBV7-2 to TRBJ1-4; possible D gene TRBD1, 6 bases. The ends were cut back, 5 bases at V and 1 base at J, with 8 bases in the middle. In germline, CDR1 is SGHTA, CDR2 FQGNSA. CDR3 length: 14 residues. The CDR3 DNA sequence: TGTGCCAGCAGCCCGGACAGAACTAATGAAAAACTGTTTTTT. It codes for CASSPDRTNEKLFF.

In its sample, this clone was seen a few times. V usage is TRBV19 and J usage is TRBJ1-5, with 7 bases that match TRBD1. V dropped 5 bases and J dropped 2; count of bases not matched to a gene: 3. The germline gives CDR1 LNHDA, CDR2 SQIVND (reference sequence). The CDR3 extends over 14 amino acids. The CDR3: CASSLGQGNQPQHF. In nucleotides, the CDR3 is TGTGCCAGTAGTCTTGGACAGGGCAATCAGCCCCAGCATTTT.

The rearrangement uses TRBV5-1 and TRBJ2-1, with 12 positions matching TRBD2. The ends lost 3 bases at V and 7 bases at J; junction bases unmatched: 2. CDR3 length: 14 amino acids. Germline CDR1 reads SGHRS; CDR2 reads YFSETQ. The CDR3 DNA reads TGCGCCAGCAGCTCTGGGACTAGCGGGAATGAGCAGTTCTTC. Translated: CASSSGTSGNEQFF.

This clone has a handful of counts. The chain uses TRBV28 and TRBJ2-7, with D possibly TRBD1 on 6 matching bases. The CDR3 is made up of 14 amino acids. Trimming removed 3 bases at V and 3 bases at J, with 12 bases between. Germline assignment: CDR1 MDHEN and CDR2 SYDVKM. The DNA of the CDR3 is TGTGCCAGCAGTTTCTCTGGACAGAACTACGAGCAGTACTTC. This translates into CASSFSGQNYEQYF.

This clone was seen a few times. The chain couples TRBV19 to TRBJ2-3; TRBD1 agrees at 7 bases. Germline V gene data show CDR1 as LNHDA and CDR2 as SQIVND (reference sequence). Trimming took 3 bases from V and 1 from J; bases not matched to a gene: 4. This CDR3 is 15 amino acids long. The CDR3: CASSMRQGGTDTQYF. The CDR3 bases are TGTGCCAGTAGTATGCGGCAGGGGGGCACAGATACGCAGTATTTT.

There are a few counts of this clone. J is TRBJ2-5 and V is TRBV29-1; D is perhaps TRBD2 (5 bases). In germline, CDR1 is SQVTM, CDR2 ANQGSEA. The V end was cut by 2 bases, the J end by 5 bases, with 15 bases between. This CDR3 contains 14 residues. CDR3 DNA sequence: TGCAGCGTTGAATGGTACGGCACGGGGGAGACCCAGTACTTC. It specifies CSVEWYGTGETQYF.

This clone has a handful of counts. The chain uses TRBV5-1 and TRBJ2-5; D possibly corresponds to TRBD2 (7 bases). The CDR3 runs 16 residues. CDR1 and CDR2 (germline): SGHRS, YFSETQ. Trimming shortened V by 0 bases and J by 3 bases, and 15 bases separated the two germline ends. The CDR3 here is CASSLASGTQKETQYF. In nucleotides, the CDR3 is TGCGCCAGCAGCTTGGCCAGCGGGACACAAAAAGAGACCCAGTACTTC.

This clone was counted between two and nine times. This chain uses TRBV7-2 with TRBJ2-7; 11 bases agree with TRBD2. V was pared by 1 base and J by 4 bases, with 6 bases of the junction left unmatched. Germline CDR1 SGHTA, CDR2 FQGNSA. The CDR3 contains 16 residues. The CDR3 region has the DNA TGTGCCAGCAGCTTAGTGGCTAGCGGGAGGAGATACGAGCAGTACTTC. It translates to CASSLVASGRRYEQYF.

The V gene is TRBV7-9, the J gene TRBJ1-5, with a possible D match to TRBD1 (5 bases). There are 15 residues in the CDR3. V lost 5 bases and J 3 bases, leaving 14 bases between the germline ends. Germline V gives CDR1 SEHNR, CDR2 FQNEAQ (reference sequence). In DNA, the CDR3 is TGTGCCAGCAGCCTCGCGGCAGGGAACAATCAGCCCCAGCATTTT. Protein product: CASSLAAGNNQPQHF.

The chain combines TRBV5-4 with TRBJ2-4; D is unresolved. V was clipped by 2 bases and J by 2 bases, with 8 bases between them. This CDR3 is 14 amino acids long. CDR1 and CDR2 from the germline V gene are SGHNT and YYREEE (reference sequence). As DNA, the CDR3 is TGTGCCAGCAGCTTAGCCCTGACCAAAAACATTCAGTACTTC. Translated: CASSLALTKNIQYF.

This rearrangement joins TRBV18 to TRBJ2-5; tentative D call: TRBD2 (5 bases). The germline V and J ends were trimmed by 6 bases and 4 bases, with 18 bases remaining between them. Germline CDR1 KGHSH, CDR2 LQKENI. The CDR3 length is 15 residues. In DNA form, the CDR3 reads TGTGCCAGCTCCACCGGGGTAACCGGAGGAGAGACCCAGTACTTC. Protein: CASSTGVTGGETQYF. The full variable domain, rest sourced from reference TRBV18 and TRBJ2-5, is NAGVMQNPRHLVRRRGQEARLRCSPMKGHSHVYWYRQLPEEGLKFMVYLQKENIIDESGMPKERFSAEFPKEGPSILRIQQVVRGDSAAYFCASSTGVTGGETQYFGPGTRLLVL.

Of note for this clone: The sample holds other DNA sequences that translate to the same CDR3. This sequence joins TRBV5-1 and TRBJ1-2; 7 positions match TRBD1. The length of the CDR3 is 14 residues. Germline V lookup: CDR1 SGHRS, CDR2 YFSETQ. V lost 0 bases, J lost 4 bases, and 3 bases stayed unmatched. CDR3 sequence (DNA): TGCGCCAGCAGCTTGGATCCAGGGGGCTATGGCTACACCTTC. It translates to CASSLDPGGYGYTF.

The sample holds a few counts of this clone. In DNA, the CDR3 is TGTGCCAGCAGCCAGGAGGTAGCGGGAGGGCTCTACGAGCAGTACTTC. This translates into CASSQEVAGGLYEQYF. The chain joins TRBV11-1 to TRBJ2-7, with 11 bases fitting TRBD2. This CDR3 contains 16 residues. The germline CDR1 and CDR2 sequences are SGHAT and FQDESV (reference sequence). V was clipped by 5 bases and J by 3 bases; unmatched bases: 9. The full variable domain, rest sourced from reference TRBV11-1 and TRBJ2-7, is EAEVAQSPRYKITEKSQAVAFWCDPISGHATLYWYRQILGQGPELLVQFQDESVVDDSQLPKDRFSAERLKGVDSTLKIQPAELGDSAMYLCASSQEVAGGLYEQYFGPGTRLTVT.

This chain joins TRBV5-1 and TRBJ1-4, with D possibly being TRBD1 (6 bases). V lost 3 bases to trimming and J lost 4 bases, with 10 bases between them. CDR3 length: 14 residues. Per germline, CDR1 SGHRS and CDR2 YFSETQ. The CDR3 sequence is CASSSDSLNEKLFF. The CDR3 coding sequence is TGCGCCAGCAGCTCGGACAGCCTTAATGAAAAACTGTTTTTT.

This clone was observed a few times. V is TRBV7-9 and J is TRBJ1-1, with 7 bases identical to TRBD1. Germline V CDR1 and CDR2: SEHNR, FQNEAQ (reference sequence). This CDR3 has 13 amino acids. V was pared by 6 bases and J by 0 bases, with 1 base of the junction left unmatched. The CDR3 region has the DNA TGTGCCAGCAGACAGGGGATGAACACTGAAGCTTTCTTT. Protein product: CASRQGMNTEAFF.

The V call is TRBV30, the J call TRBJ1-5; D might be TRBD1 (5 bases). Between the trimmed V and J ends, which lost 5 bases and 1 base, there was a span of 9 bases. The germline gives CDR1 GTSNPN, CDR2 SVGIG (reference sequence). The CDR3 has 13 amino acids. CDR3 in amino acids: CAWARQSNQPQHF. In DNA form, the CDR3 reads TGTGCCTGGGCAAGACAGAGCAATCAGCCCCAGCATTTT.